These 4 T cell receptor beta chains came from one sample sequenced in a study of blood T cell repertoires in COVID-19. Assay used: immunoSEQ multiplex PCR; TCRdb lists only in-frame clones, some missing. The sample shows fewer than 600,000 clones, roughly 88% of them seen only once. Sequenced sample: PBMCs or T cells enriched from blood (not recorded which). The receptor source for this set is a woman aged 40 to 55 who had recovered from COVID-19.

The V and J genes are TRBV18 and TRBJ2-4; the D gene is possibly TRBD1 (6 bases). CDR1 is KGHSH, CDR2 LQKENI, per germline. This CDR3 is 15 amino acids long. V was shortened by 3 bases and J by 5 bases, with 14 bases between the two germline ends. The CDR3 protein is CASSPTGLSENIQYF. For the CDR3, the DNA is TGTGCCAGCTCACCTACAGGGCTTTCCGAAAACATTCAGTACTTC.

CDR3 DNA: TGTGCCAGTATCGGGGGGATAAGCTCCTATAATTCACCCCTCCACTTT. Translation: CASIGGISSYNSPLHF. The V gene is TRBV19, the J gene TRBJ1-6; D is perhaps TRBD1 (5 bases). This CDR3 contains 16 residues. Germline V gene lookup returns CDR1 LNHDA and CDR2 SQIVND (reference sequence). The V end lost 7 bases, the J end lost 0 bases, and 13 bases lay between the germline ends.

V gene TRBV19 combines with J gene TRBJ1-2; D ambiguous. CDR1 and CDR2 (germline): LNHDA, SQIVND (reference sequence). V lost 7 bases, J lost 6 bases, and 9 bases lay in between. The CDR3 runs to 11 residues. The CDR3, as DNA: TGTGCCAGTACCTCTTCGGATGGCTACACCTTC. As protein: CASTSSDGYTF.

The CDR3 sequence is CASSLGAGVSIEQYF. For the CDR3, the DNA is TGTGCCAGCAGCTTGGGGGCGGGAGTGTCGATTGAGCAGTACTTC. The chain employs TRBV7-8 and TRBJ2-7; a possible D gene is TRBD2 (7 bases). This CDR3 is 15 amino acids long. From germline, CDR1 is SGHVS and CDR2 FQNEAQ. V was clipped by 3 bases and J by 7 bases, with 19 bases between them. The full variable domain, in which reference TRBV7-8 and TRBJ2-7 provide the parts outside the CDR3, is GAGVSQSPRYKVAKRGQDVALRCDPISGHVSLFWYQQALGQGPEFLTYFQNEAQLDKSGLPSDRFFAERPEGSVSTLKIQRTQQEDSAVYLCASSLGAGVSIEQYFGPGTRLTVT.